This T cell receptor beta chain is from a study of T cell responses to AZD1222 COVID-19 vaccine. The wider study: It was second doses at about 4 or about 12 weeks that were pooled. General study results and limits: Females outnumbered males among donors, who were mostly white British; clonal diversity was possibly underestimated.

Germline CDR1 and CDR2: MGHDK and SYGVNS. The CDR3 spans 13 residues. Trimming left V 5 bases short and J 0 bases short, with 8 bases between. Generated by immunoSEQ multiplex PCR, the TCRdb table keeps only in-frame clones and is missing some. Here the sample spans roughly 130,000 clones, 80% to 90% being singletons. As for this clone: The antigen remains undetermined.

Here the sequenced sample was peripheral blood, taken on day 0 of AZD1222 vaccination. V and J are TRBV25-1 and TRBJ2-7; D unclear. The receptor comes from an adult in good health. The CDR3 loop is CASSRPSSYEQYF. The CDR3 DNA reads as TGTGCCAGCAGTCGGCCCAGCTCCTACGAGCAGTACTTC.